This T cell receptor beta chain was sequenced during a study of blood T cells in healthy people across ages. Study details: Per two T cells, about one barcoded beta molecule was captured through template switching.

V lost 0 bases, J lost 3 bases, and 7 bases stayed unmatched. This CDR3 has 16 residues. Germline CDR1 is MNHEY and CDR2 is SMNVEV (reference sequence). Next came a second PCR, run for about 6 to 11 cycles, which used a sample-barcoded 5' primer along with a J-beta primer mix. TCRdb re-called the 5' RACE reads through MiXCR, storing one row per CDR3 protein. The sample lists about 600,000 distinct CDR3 sequences, more than 45% seen once, with around 23% in the top ten. The receptor's source is an elderly man in good health. Sequencing input: blood. This chain links TRBV27 with TRBJ1-1, with 7 positions matching TRBD1. The CDR3 spells CASSLSTGVRDTEAFF. Written as DNA, the CDR3 is TGTGCCAGCAGTTTATCCACAGGGGTCCGGGACACTGAAGCTTTCTTT.